The 17 T cell receptor beta chains reported below all come from one sample, sequenced in a study of blood T cells in healthy people across ages (dated by TCRdb to about 2015). The library relied on 5' RACE. Sequenced using an Illumina HiSeq 2500. A second PCR of about 7 to 12 cycles was performed with a sample-barcoded 5' primer and a J-beta primer mix. In-frame beta chains were kept once TCRdb had trimmed the public reads at Q25 with fastp and called clones with MiXCR. Rows are combined by CDR3 protein, so each entry shows the most common genes and DNA. The sample has about 970,000 distinct CDR3 sequences on record, about 51% of them singletons. The ten largest clones capture around a fifth of the sample. Material for sequencing was blood. These receptors came from a woman aged 60 to 75 in good health.

This clonotype was seen a handful of times. V and J are TRBV27 and TRBJ2-7; 7 nucleotides line up with TRBD1. V was pared by 4 bases and J by 4 bases, with 16 bases of the junction left unmatched. Germline-derived CDR1 and CDR2 are MNHEY and SMNVEV (reference sequence). CDR3 length: 17 amino acids. The CDR3 spells CASSSPGLTGKNYEQYF. The CDR3 coding sequence is TGTGCCAGCAGTTCCCCCGGTCTGACAGGGAAAAATTACGAGCAGTACTTC.

V gene TRBV20-1 combines with J gene TRBJ1-2; no clear D. Germline CDR1 DFQATT, CDR2 SNEGSKA (reference sequence). The V end lost 1 base, the J end lost 5 bases, and 5 bases lay between the germline ends. The CDR3 is made up of 11 amino acids. The CDR3 region is CSARAEYGYTF. In DNA form, the CDR3 reads TGCAGTGCTAGAGCCGAGTATGGCTACACCTTC.

This clonotype was seen a handful of times. The V gene is TRBV4-2, the J gene TRBJ2-1; unclear D gene. Germline loops: CDR1 LGHNA, CDR2 YNFKEQ. Trimming took off 1 base at V and 9 bases at J, with 13 bases between the two ends. There are 14 residues in the CDR3. The chain's CDR3 is CASSQGLLVGEQFF. CDR3 bases: TGTGCCAGCAGCCAAGGGCTCTTAGTGGGTGAGCAGTTCTTC.

There are a few counts of this clonotype. This chain links TRBV20-1 with TRBJ2-7, with D tentatively TRBD1 or TRBD2 (5 bases each). Germline lookup yields CDR1 DFQATT and CDR2 SNEGSKA (reference sequence). The germline V and J ends were trimmed by 1 base and 3 bases, with 7 bases remaining between them. This CDR3 is 12 amino acids long. The chain's CDR3 is CSARGDHYEQYF. Here the CDR3 DNA reads TGCAGTGCTAGAGGGGACCACTACGAGCAGTACTTC.

This chain connects TRBV2 to TRBJ2-3; 8 bases fit TRBD2. Trimming took 3 bases from V and 5 from J; bases not matched to a gene: 16. The CDR3 is 18 residues long. The germline V gene has CDR1 SNHLY and CDR2 FYNNEI. CDR3 in DNA: TGTGCCAGCAGTGACCGAGCCCCCGGGACTAGTTTATTAGATACGCAGTATTTT. This codes for CASSDRAPGTSLLDTQYF.

The sample holds a few counts of this clonotype. CDR3 amino acids: CASSVEPPTSGRHTQYF. The CDR3 DNA sequence: TGTGCCAGCAGCGTAGAACCCCCGACTAGCGGGAGACATACGCAGTATTTT. The gene calls are TRBV9 and TRBJ2-3, with 12 bases matching TRBD2. V trimming: 0 bases; J trimming: 7 bases; junction bases outside the gene matches: 9. Germline V gene lookup returns CDR1 SGDLS and CDR2 YYNGEE. CDR3 length equals 17 residues.

V and J are TRBV12-3 or TRBV12-4 and TRBJ1-2, with 8 bases identical to TRBD1. The CDR3 has 14 residues. The ends lost 6 bases at V and 7 bases at J; junction bases unmatched: 10. Here the CDR3 DNA reads TGTGCCAGCAGGTTCTCACAGGGGGAGAGTGGCTACACCTTC. Translation: CASRFSQGESGYTF.

CDR3 bases: TGCAGTGCCCCGGCGAGGGATAACTACGAGCAGTACTTC. Its translation: CSAPARDNYEQYF. This chain uses TRBV20-1 with TRBJ2-7; a weak D match, TRBD2 (5 bases). Germline-derived CDR1 and CDR2 are DFQATT and SNEGSKA (reference sequence). The CDR3 is made up of 13 amino acids. Trimming left V 6 bases short and J 3 bases short, with 15 bases between.

This clonotype was detected only a few times. The V call is TRBV10-2, the J call TRBJ2-3; D unresolved. This CDR3 contains 14 residues. V gave up 2 bases and J gave up 2 bases, with 8 bases separating them. Germline CDR1 and CDR2: WSHSY and SAAADI. This CDR3 is CASSEGYLTDTQYF. The CDR3 region has the DNA TGCGCCAGCAGTGAGGGTTACCTCACAGATACGCAGTATTTT.

The chain employs TRBV19 and TRBJ2-5; D may be TRBD1 (6 bases). V gave up 6 bases and J gave up 5 bases, with 19 bases separating them. Per the germline V gene, CDR1 is LNHDA and CDR2 is SQIVND (reference sequence). The CDR3 spans 15 residues. The chain's CDR3 is CASRPERAGVETQYF. DNA of the CDR3: TGTGCCAGTAGGCCAGAACGGGCAGGGGTCGAGACCCAGTACTTC.

J is TRBJ1-1 and V is TRBV20-1; D call uncertain. The CDR3 length is 10 residues. V gave up 7 bases and J gave up 3 bases, with 6 bases separating them. In germline, CDR1 is DFQATT, CDR2 SNEGSKA (reference sequence). The CDR3 reads CSGSHTEAFF. DNA for the CDR3: TGCAGTGGTAGTCACACTGAAGCTTTCTTT.

This clonotype was observed a few times. The rearrangement joins TRBV7-9 to TRBJ2-1; D tentatively reads TRBD1 or TRBD2 (5 bases each). V was trimmed by 2 bases and J by 4 bases, leaving 9 bases between them. Per the germline V gene, CDR1 is SEHNR and CDR2 is FQNEAQ (reference sequence). This CDR3 is 14 amino acids long. For the CDR3, the DNA is TGTGCCAGCAGCTTATCGGGGCCGTACAATGAGCAGTTCTTC. Amino acid sequence: CASSLSGPYNEQFF.

The chain is built from TRBV5-1 and TRBJ1-2; 7 bases match TRBD1. This CDR3 is built from 12 residues. Germline V gives CDR1 SGHRS, CDR2 YFSETQ. The junction had 6 bases not matched to a gene; V was cut back by 5 bases and J by 8 bases. CDR3 residues: CASRGDSRGYTF. The CDR3 region has the DNA TGCGCCAGCAGAGGGGACAGCCGGGGCTACACCTTC.

The chain links TRBV7-9 to TRBJ2-2; TRBD1 matches at 10 bases. The V gene's germline CDR1 is SEHNR and CDR2 FQNEAQ (reference sequence). Unmatched junction bases numbered 5, after V lost 5 bases and J lost 5 bases. This CDR3 comprises 15 residues. CDR3 amino acids: CASSRQGAYTGELFF. DNA of the CDR3: TGTGCCAGCAGCAGACAGGGGGCGTATACCGGGGAGCTGTTTTTT.

The gene calls are TRBV9 and TRBJ1-6, with D unclear. The germline CDR1 and CDR2 sequences are SGDLS and YYNGEE. V was shortened by 5 bases and J by 7 bases, with 10 bases between the two germline ends. This CDR3 is 13 amino acids long. The CDR3 region has the DNA TGTGCCAGCAGATCCGGGAACAATTCACCCCTCCACTTT. Translating gives CASRSGNNSPLHF.

This clonotype was picked up a small number of times. CDR3 amino acids: CSVVRQGSSYEQYF. CDR3 sequence (DNA): TGCAGCGTCGTACGACAGGGGAGCTCCTACGAGCAGTACTTC. The chain has TRBV29-1 and TRBJ2-7; 8 bases are a match to TRBD1. The J segment lost 0 bases and the V segment lost 6 bases, leaving 7 bases of the junction unmatched. The germline V gene has CDR1 SQVTM and CDR2 ANQGSEA. CDR3 length: 14 amino acids.

The gene calls are TRBV11-2 and TRBJ2-7; a weak D match, TRBD2 (5 bases). The germline CDR1 and CDR2 sequences are SGHAT and FQNNGV. Trimming removed 5 bases from V and 0 bases from J, with 11 bases in between. The CDR3 is made up of 14 amino acids. The CDR3 spells CASSPVGLSYEQYF. The CDR3 nucleotides read TGTGCCAGCAGCCCTGTAGGACTCTCCTACGAGCAGTACTTC. Full variable domain (outside the CDR3, taken from reference TRBV11-2 and TRBJ2-7): EAGVAQSPRYKIIEKRQSVAFWCNPISGHATLYWYQQILGQGPKLLIQFQNNGVVDDSQLPKDRFSAERLKGVDSTLKIQPAKLEDSAVYLCASSPVGLSYEQYFGPGTRLTVT.